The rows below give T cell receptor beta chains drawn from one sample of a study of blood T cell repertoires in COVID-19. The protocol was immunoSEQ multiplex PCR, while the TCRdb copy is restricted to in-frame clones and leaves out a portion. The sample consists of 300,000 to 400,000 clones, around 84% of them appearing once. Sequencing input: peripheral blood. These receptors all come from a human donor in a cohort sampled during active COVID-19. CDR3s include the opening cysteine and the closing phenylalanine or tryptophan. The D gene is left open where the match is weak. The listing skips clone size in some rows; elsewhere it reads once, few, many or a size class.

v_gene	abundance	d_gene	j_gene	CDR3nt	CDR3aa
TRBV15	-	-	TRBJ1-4	TGTGCCACCAGCAGAGATTTTGTGACAGCCTCGAATGAAAAACTGTTTTTT	CATSRDFVTASNEKLFF
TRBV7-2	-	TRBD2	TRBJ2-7	TGTGCCAGCAGCTGGACTAGCGGGAGTAAGGGTGGCTACGAGCAGTACTTC	CASSWTSGSKGGYEQYF
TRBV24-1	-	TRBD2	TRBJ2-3	TGTGCCACCAGTGCTGGGAGGCTAGCGGGACGGCCAGATACGCAGTATTTT	CATSAGRLAGRPDTQYF
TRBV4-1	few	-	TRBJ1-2	TGCGCCAGCAGCCAAGATAACAGGGGCTACACCTTC	CASSQDNRGYTF
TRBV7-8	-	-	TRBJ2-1	TGTGCCAGCAGCTTCGAGCGCGCAGGGGCTTACAATGAGCAGTTCTTC	CASSFERAGAYNEQFF
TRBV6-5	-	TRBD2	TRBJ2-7	TGTGCCAGCAGTATAAGAGCGGGGGGCTCCTACGAGCAGTACTTC	CASSIRAGGSYEQYF
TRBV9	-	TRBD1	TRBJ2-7	TGTGCCAGCAGCGCCACCGGGACAGGGGCCAACGAGCAGTACTTC	CASSATGTGANEQYF
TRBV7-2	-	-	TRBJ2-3	TGTGCCAGCAGCCCCCGATTGGGAGGTACAGATACGCAGTATTTT	CASSPRLGGTDTQYF
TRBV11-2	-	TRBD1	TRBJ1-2	TGTGCCAGCACCAAGGGGGCTTCGGGCTACACCTTC	CASTKGASGYTF
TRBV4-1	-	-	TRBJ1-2	TGCGCCAGCAGCCAGATGGCAGGGGATGGCTATGGCTACACCTTC	CASSQMAGDGYGYTF
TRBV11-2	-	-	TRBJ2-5	TGTGCCAGCAGCCCCGGGGAGGAGGGGACCCAGTACTTC	CASSPGEEGTQYF
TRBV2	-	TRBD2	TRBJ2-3	TGTGCCAGCAGTGACTTGATCGGGAGGGGAGATACGCAGTATTTT	CASSDLIGRGDTQYF
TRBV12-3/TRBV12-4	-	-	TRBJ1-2	TGTGCCAGCAACGCAGGTTACTATGGCTACACCTTC	CASNAGYYGYTF
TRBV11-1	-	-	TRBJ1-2	TGTGCCAGCAGCCGCAGGAAGCACTATGGCTACACCTTC	CASSRRKHYGYTF
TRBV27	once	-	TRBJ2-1	TGTGCCAGCAGTTTCGCCCAGGGTTACAATGAGCAGTTCTTC	CASSFAQGYNEQFF
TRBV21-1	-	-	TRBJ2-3	TGTGCCAGCCCCAACCCCGACAGGGGATGCGATACGCAGTATTTT	CASPNPDRGCDTQYF
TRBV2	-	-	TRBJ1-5	TGTGCCAGCAGTGTAGGGGATCAGCCCCAGCATTTT	CASSVGDQPQHF
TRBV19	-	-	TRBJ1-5	TGTGCCAGTAGTATTTCAACGGAGGCGCCCCAGCATTTT	CASSISTEAPQHF
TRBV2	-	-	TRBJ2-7	TGTGCCAGCAGGCTGAGGAACCTTTCCTACGAGCAGTACTTC	CASRLRNLSYEQYF
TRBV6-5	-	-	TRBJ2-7	TGTGCCAGCATCGACGGGGGATATTACGAGCAGTACTTC	CASIDGGYYEQYF
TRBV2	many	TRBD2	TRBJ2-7	TGTGCCAGCAGTGTGGGAGGGCATTCCGGGTGGGGCTACGAGCAGTACTTC	CASSVGGHSGWGYEQYF
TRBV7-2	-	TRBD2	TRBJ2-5	TGTGCCAGCAGCCCGTACCTAGCGGTCACGGGGACCCAGTACTTC	CASSPYLAVTGTQYF
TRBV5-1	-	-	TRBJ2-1	TGCGCCAGCCACGGTCCGAACTCCTACAATGAGCAGTTCTTC	CASHGPNSYNEQFF
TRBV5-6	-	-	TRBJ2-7	TGTGCCAGCAGCTTGGGCCCCTTGGGCAGTTACTACGAGCAGTACTTC	CASSLGPLGSYYEQYF
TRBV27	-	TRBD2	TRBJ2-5	TGTGCCAGCAGTTTATCGAGCGGGGCATCCCAAGAGACCCAGTACTTC	CASSLSSGASQETQYF
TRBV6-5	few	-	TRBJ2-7	TGTGCCAGCAGTTACTCTATCCAGGACGAGCAGTACTTC	CASSYSIQDEQYF
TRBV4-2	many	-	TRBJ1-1	TGTGCCAGCAGCCAAGATGAAGGGCAGGGGAACACTGAAGCTTTCTTT	CASSQDEGQGNTEAFF
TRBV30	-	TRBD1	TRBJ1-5	TGTGCCTACCGACAGGGTCATCAGCCCCAGCATTTT	CAYRQGHQPQHF